Sequencing of this TCR beta chain was carried out in a study of blood T cell repertoires in COVID-19. Overall study: The analysed material was cDNA or gDNA that came from T cells, B-cell-depleted T cells, or PBMCs.

This clone occurred a few times. V lost 3 bases and J lost 8, with 11 bases in between. Germline CDR1 LNHDA, CDR2 SQIVND (reference sequence). The CDR3 runs 13 residues. Using immunoSEQ multiplex PCR, the repertoire was profiled, and TCRdb retains in-frame clones only, with some absent. The sample carries over 60,000 clones, approximately 86% recorded once. This TCR was sampled from a man aged 65 to 85 with acute or convalescent COVID-19. Source material: peripheral blood. This chain links TRBV19 with TRBJ1-3; D not resolved. The CDR3 loop is CASSIAQMDTIYF. The CDR3 DNA reads as TGTGCCAGTAGTATCGCCCAGATGGACACCATATATTTT.